Listed below are T cell receptor beta chains from one sample, sequenced in a study of T cells after yellow fever vaccination. TCRdb reprocessed the 5' RACE reads with MiXCR, giving one entry per CDR3 protein. The data show some 560,000 distinct CDR3 sequences, with roughly a sixth seen just once and about 18% held by the top ten. The sequencing used PBMCs, collected less than 6 days after the first yellow fever vaccination. All receptors come from a man between 18 and 35 years old who received the YFV17D yellow fever vaccine. CDR3s leave out the opening cysteine and the closing phenylalanine or tryptophan. The D gene is left open where the match is weak.

length,J,V,D,CDR3
12,TRBJ2-2,TRBV7-3,-,ASRGGGDTGELF
13,TRBJ2-1,TRBV15,-,ATSGGGLASNEQF
16,TRBJ2-1,TRBV12-3/TRBV12-4,-,ACSFPSVQGFAYNEQF
13,TRBJ2-1,TRBV20-1,TRBD2,SVRLSRGGADEQF
14,TRBJ2-3,TRBV12-3/TRBV12-4,-,ASKSASDFPTDTQY
10,TRBJ2-7,TRBV7-8,-,ASGTMIYEQY
12,TRBJ2-5,TRBV7-9,-,ASSSGTYQETQY
15,TRBJ2-3,TRBV12-3/TRBV12-4,TRBD2,ASSGRTSGGRTDTQY
11,TRBJ1-6,TRBV11-2,-,ASSSGQVSPLH
12,TRBJ2-7,TRBV11-2,-,ASSQGTRFYEQY
15,TRBJ1-4,TRBV7-3,-,ASSFPHPGVKGEKLF
11,TRBJ1-5,TRBV5-6,-,ASSSGPIQPQH
13,TRBJ1-4,TRBV12-3/TRBV12-4,TRBD1,ASSQGAWTNEKLF
9,TRBJ2-2,TRBV12-3/TRBV12-4,-,ASRGAGELF
12,TRBJ1-2,TRBV6-5,TRBD1,ASSYDRGTDGYT
13,TRBJ2-7,TRBV20-1,TRBD1,SAVVTGQGLYEQY
13,TRBJ2-1,TRBV21-1,-,ASSKGQVRVNEQF
14,TRBJ2-2,TRBV4-1,-,ASSQLPGTLTGELF
11,TRBJ1-1,TRBV5-1,-,ASSSEAYREAF
12,TRBJ2-5,TRBV30,-,AWRRSSSKETQY
16,TRBJ2-1,TRBV2,TRBD2,ASSSGLAGGLTYNEQF
13,TRBJ2-5,TRBV10-3,-,AISEGGAGRETQY
13,TRBJ2-3,TRBV12-3/TRBV12-4,TRBD2,ASSLVPSGADTQY
13,TRBJ1-5,TRBV4-1,-,ASSQVPRGNQPQH
14,TRBJ2-6,TRBV15,-,ATSRDRESGANVLT
9,TRBJ1-2,TRBV6-2/TRBV6-3,-,ASSLDRRYT
15,TRBJ2-1,TRBV4-1,-,ASSRDTGPSSYNEQF
12,TRBJ1-2,TRBV20-1,-,SARPPRGDYGYT
14,TRBJ2-1,TRBV4-1,-,ASSHPGSSSYNEQF